The 26 T cell receptor beta chains reported below all come from one sample, sequenced in a study of human T cells and chemical hapten exposure. Indicated time point: pre-sensitization, week 0. As for treatment: therapeutic diphenylcyclopropenone sensitization with weekly scalp DPC. Extraction of total RNA was performed on unfractionated whole blood. TCRdb re-derived calls from the RACE reads in MiXCR, one entry per CDR3 protein. The sample includes about 34,000 distinct CDR3 sequences, around 10% of them seen just once. The starting material was whole blood, obtained in connection with sensitization to the hapten diphenylcyclopropenone (DPC). All receptors derive from a man in his fifties or sixties with alopecia areata. Some clones in this sample may be carry-over from other donors' samples.

The sample holds many counts of this clonotype. The chain is built from TRBV19 and TRBJ1-2, with a possible D match to TRBD1 (5 bases). Germline V CDR1 and CDR2: LNHDA, SQIVND (reference sequence). The ends were cut back, 5 bases at V and 6 bases at J, with 19 bases in the middle. This CDR3 region has 15 residues. CDR3 sequence (DNA): TGTGCCAGTAGTCCTTCGGACCAGGGAGGTAATGGCTACACCTTC. Encoded protein: CASSPSDQGGNGYTF.

This clonotype came up many times. CDR3 loop: CASSSGEGGRRTLYNEQFF. The CDR3 bases are TGTGCCAGCAGCTCCGGAGAGGGCGGGAGGAGGACTCTTTACAATGAGCAGTTCTTC. This sequence joins TRBV4-2 and TRBJ2-1; TRBD2 matches 8 bases. The germline CDR1 and CDR2 sequences are LGHNA and YNFKEQ. The CDR3 is 19 amino acids. After removal of 5 bases from V and 4 bases from J, the junction contained 19 bases not matched to a gene.

The J gene is TRBJ2-7, the V gene TRBV11-2; D is perhaps TRBD2 (6 bases). The CDR3 totals 13 residues. V lost 2 bases and J lost 4, with 9 bases in between. Germline V gene sequence: CDR1 SGHAT, CDR2 FQNNGV. The CDR3 DNA reads TGTGCCAGCAGCTTAAGGCGGGATTACGAGCAGTACTTC. Protein: CASSLRRDYEQYF. Together with reference TRBV11-2 and TRBJ2-7, the CDR3 gives the full variable domain: EAGVAQSPRYKIIEKRQSVAFWCNPISGHATLYWYQQILGQGPKLLIQFQNNGVVDDSQLPKDRFSAERLKGVDSTLKIQPAKLEDSAVYLCASSLRRDYEQYFGPGTRLTVT.

In this sample, this clonotype turned up many times. V is TRBV29-1 and J is TRBJ1-2, with 8 bases that match TRBD1. The CDR3 is 13 amino acids. CDR1 is SQVTM, CDR2 ANQGSEA, per germline. With V trimmed by 7 bases and J by 4 bases, 8 bases remained unmatched. CDR3 loop: CSALGQGGYGYTF. The CDR3 coding sequence is TGCAGCGCCTTAGGACAGGGAGGCTATGGCTACACCTTC.

The chain carries TRBV20-1 and TRBJ2-7; TRBD2 agrees at 9 bases. Germline V CDR1 and CDR2: DFQATT, SNEGSKA (reference sequence). This CDR3 has 15 residues. The V and J ends lost 2 bases and 9 bases, in that order; junction bases with no gene match: 14. Here the CDR3 reads CSARMAGGPSEGQYF. CDR3 coding DNA: TGCAGTGCTAGAATGGCGGGAGGGCCCTCTGAGGGGCAGTACTTC.

There are many counts of this clonotype. The CDR3 DNA reads as TGCAGTGCTAAGCCCCCTAGAGGGACCTACGAGCAGTACTTC. As protein: CSAKPPRGTYEQYF. This chain uses TRBV20-1 with TRBJ2-7; perhaps TRBD2 as D (5 bases). Per the germline V gene, CDR1 is DFQATT and CDR2 is SNEGSKA (reference sequence). The CDR3 is 14 residues long. V lost 4 bases and J lost 2, with 15 bases in between.

This clonotype was detected ten times or more. The rearrangement uses TRBV29-1 and TRBJ2-1, with D perhaps TRBD2 (6 bases). The germline V gene has CDR1 SQVTM and CDR2 ANQGSEA. Trimming pared 4 bases from V and 9 bases from J, leaving 10 bases between. The CDR3 is 11 residues long. The CDR3 sequence is CSVGLGGEQFF. The DNA of the CDR3 is TGCAGCGTTGGGTTGGGGGGTGAGCAGTTCTTC.

In the case of this clonotype: The junction differs from germline at one of its ends, possibly a read error. The chain combines TRBV11-2 with TRBJ2-7; the D is unclear. The CDR3 loop spans 11 amino acids. The germline gives CDR1 SGHAT, CDR2 FQNNGV. The CDR3 sequence is CASTLSYEQYF. In nucleotides, the CDR3 is TGTGCCAGCACCTTATCCTACGAGCAGTACTTC.

This clonotype occurred many times. V is TRBV4-2 and J is TRBJ2-3; possibly TRBD1 for D (5 bases). The DNA end is more similar to TRBJ1-5, so the J call may be wrong. CDR1 is LGHNA, CDR2 YNFKEQ, per germline. This CDR3 has 16 amino acids. CDR3 sequence reads: CARSPRLAGMTDTQHF. DNA for the CDR3: TGTGCCCGATCCCCAAGGCTAGCGGGGATGACAGATACGCAGCATTTT.

This clonotype was counted many times. The rearrangement links TRBV28 to TRBJ1-5; possibly TRBD1 for D (5 bases). V was cut by 2 bases and J by 5 bases, with 7 bases left in between. Germline V gene data show CDR1 as MDHEN and CDR2 as SYDVKM. CDR3 length equals 13 residues. In DNA form, the CDR3 reads TGTGCCAGCAGTTTACAGGGTTATCAGCCCCAGCATTTT. It specifies CASSLQGYQPQHF.

This clonotype came up many times. V is TRBV25-1 and J is TRBJ1-2, with 9 bases identical to TRBD1. The CDR3 has 14 amino acids. Trimming removed 3 bases from V and 11 bases from J; junction bases left unmatched: 10. Germline CDR1 is MGHDK and CDR2 is SYGVNS. As DNA, the CDR3 is TGTGCCAGCAGTGAGGTTGCGGACAGGGGTAGTTACACCTTC. As protein: CASSEVADRGSYTF.

This clonotype was picked up many times. This chain uses TRBV20-1 with TRBJ1-2, with D possibly being TRBD1 (6 bases). The CDR3 runs to 12 residues. V shed 5 bases and J shed 8 bases, with 15 bases lying between them. Per the germline V gene, CDR1 is DFQATT and CDR2 is SNEGSKA (reference sequence). Here the CDR3 reads CSAPDFRGGYTF. For the CDR3, the DNA is TGCAGTGCTCCGGATTTCAGGGGAGGCTACACCTTC.

The chain employs TRBV18 and TRBJ1-6; the D gene is possibly TRBD1 (6 bases). CDR1 KGHSH and CDR2 LQKENI come from the germline V gene. Trimming stripped 2 bases from V and 10 bases from J, with 15 bases between. The CDR3 spans 15 residues. CDR3 region: CASSPVGQGQSPLHF. Written as DNA, the CDR3 is TGTGCCAGCTCACCAGTCGGGCAGGGACAATCACCCCTCCACTTT.

This clonotype occurred many times. CDR3: CASSLGALVDEQFF. The CDR3 DNA sequence: TGCGCCAGCAGCTTGGGGGCCTTAGTAGATGAGCAGTTCTTC. The chain has TRBV5-1 and TRBJ2-1; D ambiguous. V gave up 0 bases and J gave up 8 bases, with 12 bases separating them. The CDR3 has 14 residues. The germline gives CDR1 SGHRS, CDR2 YFSETQ.

This clonotype appeared many times. V and J are TRBV28 and TRBJ1-4; D is unresolved. V lost 7 bases, J lost 8 bases, and 5 bases lay in between. CDR1 is MDHEN, CDR2 SYDVKM, per germline. The CDR3 covers 10 residues. The CDR3 loop reads CASMGEKLFF. The CDR3 DNA reads TGTGCCAGCATGGGAGAAAAACTGTTTTTT.

The V and J genes are TRBV28 and TRBJ2-7; D remains ambiguous. Trimming left V 2 bases short and J 7 bases short, with 6 bases between. The germline V gene has CDR1 MDHEN and CDR2 SYDVKM. This CDR3 is 11 amino acids long. Written as DNA, the CDR3 is TGTGCCAGCAGTTTAAGATTTGAGCAGTACTTC. Its translation: CASSLRFEQYF.

V and J are TRBV4-2 and TRBJ2-1; perhaps TRBD2 as D (6 bases). Germline lookup yields CDR1 LGHNA and CDR2 YNFKEQ. V lost 0 bases and J 5 bases, leaving 23 bases between the germline ends. The CDR3 runs to 19 residues. The CDR3 sequence is CASSQEGLTGDPYDNEQFF. The CDR3 DNA follows: TGTGCCAGCAGCCAAGAGGGGCTAACGGGAGATCCGTACGACAATGAGCAGTTCTTC.

The rearrangement uses TRBV7-2 and TRBJ2-7, with 11 bases aligning to TRBD1. The CDR3 is made up of 15 amino acids. Germline loops: CDR1 SGHTA, CDR2 FQGNSA. V lost 3 bases, J lost 5 bases, and 6 bases stayed unmatched. The CDR3 loop reads CASSLAGTGGHEQYF. In nucleotides, the CDR3 is TGTGCCAGCAGCTTGGCCGGGACAGGGGGACACGAGCAGTACTTC.

This clonotype came up many times. This chain uses TRBV9 with TRBJ2-1; 12 positions match TRBD2. Looked up from germline, CDR1 is SGDLS and CDR2 is YYNGEE. The CDR3 runs 14 residues. V was clipped by 2 bases and J by 10 bases; unmatched bases: 4. The CDR3 protein is CASSVGLAGGEQFF. The DNA for the CDR3 is TGTGCCAGCAGCGTGGGGCTAGCGGGAGGGGAGCAGTTCTTC.

This clonotype was recorded at least ten times. The rearrangement links TRBV9 to TRBJ2-1; TRBD2 aligns across 8 bases. Germline CDR1 and CDR2: SGDLS and YYNGEE. The CDR3 runs to 15 residues. The junction had 6 bases not matched to a gene; V was cut back by 0 bases and J by 7 bases. CDR3 sequence reads: CASSVDGRAENEQFF. CDR3 coding DNA: TGTGCCAGCAGCGTAGACGGGAGGGCGGAGAATGAGCAGTTCTTC.

The chain employs TRBV4-1 and TRBJ1-1; D might be TRBD1 (5 bases). The V gene's germline CDR1 is MGHRA and CDR2 YSYEKL. This CDR3 is built from 16 residues. Trimming removed 4 bases at V and 0 bases at J, with 15 bases between. This CDR3 reads CASSRDRQRVNTEAFF. The CDR3 DNA reads TGCGCCAGCAGCCGAGACCGACAGAGAGTGAACACTGAAGCTTTCTTT.

In its sample, this clonotype was seen a few times. This chain uses TRBV9 with TRBJ2-5; D not resolved. The V gene's germline CDR1 is SGDLS and CDR2 YYNGEE. This CDR3 is 12 amino acids long. The V gene lost 3 bases and the J gene lost 5 bases, with 8 bases spanning the gap. This chain's CDR3 is CASSALEETQYF. The CDR3 DNA sequence: TGTGCCAGCAGCGCGCTAGAGGAGACCCAGTACTTC.

This clonotype was detected ten times or more. The CDR3 nucleotides read TGCAGTGCTAGTAGGGACGGAGTGGCGAACACTGAAGCTTTCTTT. This gives the protein CSASRDGVANTEAFF. V and J are TRBV20-1 and TRBJ1-1, with D possibly being TRBD1 (5 bases). Germline V gene data show CDR1 as DFQATT and CDR2 as SNEGSKA (reference sequence). The CDR3 has 15 amino acids. Trimming left V 3 bases short and J 1 base short, with 15 bases between.

In this sample, this clonotype turned up many times. The CDR3 DNA reads TGTGCCAGCAGCCGACTAGCGGCCGGCACAGATACGCAGTATTTT. Protein: CASSRLAAGTDTQYF. V gene TRBV27 combines with J gene TRBJ2-3; the match to TRBD2 covers 9 bases. Germline V gives CDR1 MNHEY, CDR2 SMNVEV (reference sequence). V dropped 6 bases and J dropped 1; count of bases not matched to a gene: 5. This CDR3 has 15 amino acids.

In this sample, this clonotype turned up a few times. This sequence joins TRBV5-1 and TRBJ2-1; 9 positions agree with TRBD1. CDR3 length: 16 residues. The V gene's germline CDR1 is SGHRS and CDR2 YFSETQ. The V gene end was trimmed by 4 bases and the J gene end by 1 base; junction bases not matched to a gene: 6. The CDR3 spells CASSSTGGLSYNEQFF. The CDR3 coding sequence is TGCGCCAGCAGCAGCACAGGGGGCTTATCCTACAATGAGCAGTTCTTC.

This clonotype came up many times. The CDR3 loop is CSVGQGDNIQYF. The CDR3 region has the DNA TGCAGCGTCGGACAGGGTGACAACATTCAGTACTTC. The rearrangement links TRBV29-1 to TRBJ2-4, with TRBD1 matching over 8 bases. The length of the CDR3 is 12 residues. From germline, CDR1 is SQVTM and CDR2 ANQGSEA. The ends lost 6 bases at V and 7 bases at J; junction bases unmatched: 5. The variable domain in full, completed from reference TRBV29-1 and TRBJ2-4, reads SAVISQKPSRDICQRGTSLTIQCQVDSQVTMMFWYRQQPGQSLTLIATANQGSEATYESGFVIDKFPISRPNLTFSTLTVSNMSPEDSSIYLCSVGQGDNIQYFGAGTRLSVL.